This TCR beta chain was sequenced during a study of T-cell reconstitution after alpha-beta-depleted transplantation in children. Findings and limits, study-wide: Certain patients had high TCRbeta diversity at day 60, and it came from recipient T cells and thymic progenitors that survived. Several hundred expanded graft clones reportedly supplied alpha-beta T cells about two months after transplant. At the one-year point after transplant, T-cell counts and TCRbeta diversity were found to come mostly from T cells that had been newly produced.

This clonotype came up a few times. The antigen remains undetermined. This sample's TCRbeta library carried unique molecular identifier barcodes. TCRdb fed the PCR reads into MiXCR, producing one record per CDR3 protein. The sample records about 240,000 distinct CDR3 sequences, more than 20% being singletons. The germline CDR1 and CDR2 sequences are MNHEY and SVGAGI. The CDR3 has 17 amino acids. V shed 0 bases and J shed 0 bases, with 12 bases lying between them. Sequenced here: PBMCs, sampled before TCRalphabeta/CD19-depleted stem cell transplant. This receptor was taken from a girl aged 2 to 9 with Fanconi anemia, due to receive a stem cell transplant. The chain couples TRBV6-5 to TRBJ1-3; no definite D call. For the CDR3, the DNA is TGTGCCAGCAGTTACTCTCGGCCCGACGGCTCTGGAAACACCATATATTTT. It codes for CASSYSRPDGSGNTIYF.